Listed below are T cell receptor beta chains from one sample, sequenced in a study of human T cells and chemical hapten exposure. TCRdb independently ran MiXCR on the RACE reads; one entry per CDR3 protein. The data show roughly 75,000 distinct CDR3 sequences, over 6.5% seen once. The specimen sequenced was whole blood. The receptors derive from a female donor in good health. Some clones in this sample may be carry-over from other donors' samples. Both conserved end residues are part of each CDR3. The order of the fields is J gene, D gene, V gene, clone size, CDR3 DNA, CDR3 protein. The D gene is left open where the match is weak. The size field is filled for only some rows; it gives once, few, many or a size class.

>TRBJ2-3|NA|TRBV7-3|few
TGTGCCAGCAGCTCCGACGCAACCACAGATACGCAGTATTTT
CASSSDATTDTQYF
>TRBJ1-6|NA|TRBV30|NA
TGTGCCTGGAGTGTAACGACTAACTATAATTCACCCCTCCACTTT
CAWSVTTNYNSPLHF
>TRBJ1-1|TRBD1|TRBV5-1|many
TGCGCCAGCAGCGTGACAGGGATGGGCACTGAAGCTTTCTTT
CASSVTGMGTEAFF
>TRBJ2-2|NA|TRBV7-2|NA
TGTGCCAGCAGCTTTCCGGTCGGGGAGCTGTTTTTT
CASSFPVGELFF
>TRBJ1-6|NA|TRBV15|few
TGTGCCACCAGCAGAGAGATTGGGGACCATTCACCCCTCCACTTT
CATSREIGDHSPLHF
>TRBJ1-5|TRBD1|TRBV12-3/TRBV12-4|many
TGTGCCAGCAGTTTATTGGACAGGACGTGGGGGGATCAGCCCCAGCATTTT
CASSLLDRTWGDQPQHF
>TRBJ2-5|NA|TRBV28|many
TGTGCCAGCAGTTTATCCGGGACGGGTTACCAAGAGACCCAGTACTTC
CASSLSGTGYQETQYF
>TRBJ2-5|NA|TRBV7-3|NA
TGTGCCAGCAGCCCTGGGGAACAAGAGACCCAGTACTTC
CASSPGEQETQYF
>TRBJ1-1|NA|TRBV7-9|many
TGTGCCAGCAGCTTAGGTCGACAGGCTTGGGCGGAAAAAGCTTTCTTT
CASSLGRQAWAEKAFF
>TRBJ1-5|TRBD1|TRBV6-5|few
TGTGCCAGCAGAGGACAGGGAGATCAGCCCCAGCATTTT
CASRGQGDQPQHF
>TRBJ2-3|NA|TRBV7-2|many
TGTGCCAGCAGTTATCGGGATACGCAGTATTTT
CASSYRDTQYF
>TRBJ2-7|NA|TRBV7-9|many
TGTGCCAGCAGCTTAGGTGTCTACGAGCAGTACTTC
CASSLGVYEQYF
>TRBJ2-1|TRBD2|TRBV9|NA
TGTGCCAGCAGGAGGGGTATCGGGGGGGCCTACAATGAGCAGTTCTTC
CASRRGIGGAYNEQFF
>TRBJ1-6|NA|TRBV18|NA
TGTGCCAGCTCACCACCGGGTCTGTCACCCCTCCACTTT
CASSPPGLSPLHF
>TRBJ2-2|NA|TRBV6-4|many
TGTGCCAGCAGTGTCCAAGCCACAGCTGGGGAGCTGTTTTTT
CASSVQATAGELFF
>TRBJ2-1|TRBD2|TRBV20-1|many
TGCAGTGCTGAAAGACTAGCGGGGTTGGATGAGCAGTTCTTC
CSAERLAGLDEQFF
>TRBJ1-2|TRBD1|TRBV3-1|few
TGTGCCAGCAGCCAAGATGGAGGGGGCGGCTATGGCTACACCTTC
CASSQDGGGGYGYTF
>TRBJ2-3|TRBD2|TRBV7-6|many
TGTGCCAGCAGCTTAGAGATCGGTAGCGGGGGTGTAGATACGCAGTATTTT
CASSLEIGSGGVDTQYF
>TRBJ2-7|NA|TRBV7-2|many
TGTGCCAGCAGCTTAGTAGGTCAGGGTCATAGGAGCTCCTACGAGCAGTACTTC
CASSLVGQGHRSSYEQYF
>TRBJ1-6|NA|TRBV6-5|NA
TGTGCCAGCAGTTACAGTCAGGATTCACCCCTCCACTTT
CASSYSQDSPLHF
>TRBJ2-5|TRBD2|TRBV7-2|medium-sized
TGTGCCAGCAGCTTAAAACTAGCGGGCGCAGAGACCCAGTACTTC
CASSLKLAGAETQYF
>TRBJ1-5|NA|TRBV20-1|many
TGCAGTGCTAGAGTCACCAATCAGCCCCAGCATTTT
CSARVTNQPQHF
>TRBJ2-6|TRBD1|TRBV5-1|few
TGCGCCAGCAGTTTGGGACAGGGATCTGGGGCCAACGTCCTGACTTTC
CASSLGQGSGANVLTF
>TRBJ2-7|NA|TRBV2|many
TGTGCCAGCAACGACTTGCACTCCTACGAGCAGTACTTC
CASNDLHSYEQYF
>TRBJ2-3|TRBD2|TRBV6-1|many
TGTGCCAGCCGACTACTAGCGGACCCCACAGATACGCAGTATTTT
CASRLLADPTDTQYF
>TRBJ1-3|TRBD1|TRBV6-5|many
TGTGCCAGCAGTTACAGCAGGGGGCCTGGAAACACCATATATTTT
CASSYSRGPGNTIYF
>TRBJ2-5|NA|TRBV28|NA
TGTGCCAGCAGATCTGGTGAGACCCAGTACTTC
CASRSGETQYF
>TRBJ2-3|TRBD2|TRBV12-3/TRBV12-4|few
TGTGCCAGCAGTTTAGGGCTGACTAGCGGGGGGGCAACAGATACGCAGTATTTT
CASSLGLTSGGATDTQYF
>TRBJ1-4|TRBD1|TRBV4-3|few
TGCGCCAGCAGCCCGGACAGGGAGGGGACAACTAATGAAAAACTGTTTTTT
CASSPDREGTTNEKLFF
>TRBJ2-5|NA|TRBV12-3/TRBV12-4|NA
TGTGCCAGCAGCCGCAATTGGGGGGCTGAGACCCAGTACTTC
CASSRNWGAETQYF
>TRBJ2-3|NA|TRBV7-8|few
TGTGCCAGCAGCTTTGATGGCGGAAGGGCAGATACGCAGTATTTT
CASSFDGGRADTQYF
>TRBJ2-1|TRBD2|TRBV29-1|NA
TGCAGCGTTGAAGATCCGGGAGGGGCCAGATACAATGAGCAGTTCTTC
CSVEDPGGARYNEQFF
>TRBJ1-2|TRBD1|TRBV12-3/TRBV12-4|NA
TGTGCCAGCAGCCCAGGGACAGCCTATAACTATGGCTACACCTTC
CASSPGTAYNYGYTF
>TRBJ2-1|NA|TRBV12-3/TRBV12-4|NA
TGTGCCAGCAGCACCCCCGGGACACTTAAAAGCGGATACAATGAGCAGTTCTTC
CASSTPGTLKSGYNEQFF
>TRBJ2-3|NA|TRBV7-8|many
TGTGCCAGCAGGACGACAGATACGCAGTATTTT
CASRTTDTQYF
>TRBJ1-4|NA|TRBV2|many
TGTGCCAGCAGTGAGCAGAGTCAGGGCAGGAGGTTTTTT
CASSEQSQGRRFF
>TRBJ1-2|NA|TRBV20-1|few
TGCAGTGCTAGAGTCAGGGAGGGCTACACCTTC
CSARVREGYTF
>TRBJ1-3|NA|TRBV12-3/TRBV12-4|many
TGTGCCAGCACTCTTTCAAGAAATTCCACCATATATTTT
CASTLSRNSTIYF
>TRBJ2-7|NA|TRBV5-1|NA
TGCGCCAGCAGCTTACAGGGAACCGGGTACGAGCAGTACTTC
CASSLQGTGYEQYF
>TRBJ2-3|NA|TRBV3-1|few
TGTGCCAGCAGCCAAGGAAGTAATACGCAGTATTTT
CASSQGSNTQYF
>TRBJ2-7|TRBD2|TRBV3-1|NA
TGTGCCAGCAGCCGTCGGACTAGCGGGGGGCACGAGCAGTACTTC
CASSRRTSGGHEQYF
>TRBJ1-5|NA|TRBV6-2/TRBV6-3|few
TGTGCCAGCAGTTACTCGAGGCAGGGCGGTCAGCCCCAGCATTTT
CASSYSRQGGQPQHF
>TRBJ1-1|NA|TRBV6-2/TRBV6-3|few
TGTGCCAGCAGTGCCTCGGGGGCGCGTACTGAAGCTTTCTTT
CASSASGARTEAFF
>TRBJ1-1|NA|TRBV29-1|few
TGCAGCGTTGGAGATGGGGCGGGACAACTAATGAACACTGAAGCTTTCTTT
CSVGDGAGQLMNTEAFF
>TRBJ2-3|NA|TRBV6-1|many
TGTGCCAGCGGGTCCTACACAGATACGCAGTATTTT
CASGSYTDTQYF
>TRBJ1-2|NA|TRBV20-1|few
TGCAGTGCTAGAGTTCTTAGACCCGGGGGAGAAATCAACTATGGCTACACCTTC
CSARVLRPGGEINYGYTF
>TRBJ1-1|TRBD1|TRBV3-1|NA
TGTGCCAGCAGCCAGGCGCCTCGGACAGGGGGCACTGAAGCTTTCTTT
CASSQAPRTGGTEAFF
>TRBJ2-1|NA|TRBV5-7|NA
TGTGCCAGCAGCTTGGAAGGGCCCAATGAGCAGTTCTTC
CASSLEGPNEQFF
>TRBJ2-3|NA|TRBV18|few
TGTGCCAGCTCACCTCTCCCCCAACAAGGGGACACAGATACGCAGTATTTT
CASSPLPQQGDTDTQYF
>TRBJ2-1|NA|TRBV11-2|few
TGTGCCAGCAGCTTAGCTGCCCGGGACTGCTACAATGAGCAGTTCTTC
CASSLAARDCYNEQFF
>TRBJ1-1|NA|TRBV5-4|NA
TGTGCCAGCAGCCTCCCGGGACACAGGAACACTGAAGCTTTCTTT
CASSLPGHRNTEAFF
>TRBJ2-3|TRBD1|TRBV7-2|few
TGTGCCAGCAGCTTGGGACAGGGAGATACGCAGTATTTT
CASSLGQGDTQYF
>TRBJ2-3|NA|TRBV14|NA
TGTGCCAGCAGCCAAGATCGGCAGGAAACAGATACGCAGTATTTT
CASSQDRQETDTQYF
>TRBJ2-7|NA|TRBV7-9|NA
TGTGCCAGCAGCTTAGCGGGACCTACTAGCTCCTACGAGCAGTACTTC
CASSLAGPTSSYEQYF
>TRBJ2-3|NA|TRBV12-3/TRBV12-4|many
TGTGCCAGCAGTGAGAGGGCGGTCGATACGCAGTATTTT
CASSERAVDTQYF